This T cell receptor (beta chain) was retrieved from a study of beta chain features in type 1 diabetes. Regarding the study as a whole: In all four CD4+ subsets, TCRB CDR3 length was significantly, moderately reduced in type 1 diabetes.

In regard to this clone: What it binds is unknown.

Expressed TCRB transcripts got sequenced, as all isolated RNA was reverse transcribed. The method was immunoSEQ multiplex PCR; TCRdb's version includes in-frame clones alone and lacks a portion of them. This repertoire shows about 700,000 clones, 10% to 15% found once; its top ten account for 0.022%. The CDR3 has 15 amino acids. Germline V gene lookup returns CDR1 SGHVS and CDR2 FQNEAQ. Trimming shortened V by 6 bases and J by 6 bases, and 17 bases separated the two germline ends. What was sequenced was naive CD4+ T cells from blood. The chain uses TRBV7-8 and TRBJ1-4; TRBD1 might be the D (5 bases). The TCR sequence derives from a man younger than 35 with type 1 diabetes. The CDR3: CASSHRGGNDEKLFF. The CDR3 nucleotides read TGTGCCAGCAGTCATAGGGGAGGGAATGATGAAAAACTGTTTTTT.